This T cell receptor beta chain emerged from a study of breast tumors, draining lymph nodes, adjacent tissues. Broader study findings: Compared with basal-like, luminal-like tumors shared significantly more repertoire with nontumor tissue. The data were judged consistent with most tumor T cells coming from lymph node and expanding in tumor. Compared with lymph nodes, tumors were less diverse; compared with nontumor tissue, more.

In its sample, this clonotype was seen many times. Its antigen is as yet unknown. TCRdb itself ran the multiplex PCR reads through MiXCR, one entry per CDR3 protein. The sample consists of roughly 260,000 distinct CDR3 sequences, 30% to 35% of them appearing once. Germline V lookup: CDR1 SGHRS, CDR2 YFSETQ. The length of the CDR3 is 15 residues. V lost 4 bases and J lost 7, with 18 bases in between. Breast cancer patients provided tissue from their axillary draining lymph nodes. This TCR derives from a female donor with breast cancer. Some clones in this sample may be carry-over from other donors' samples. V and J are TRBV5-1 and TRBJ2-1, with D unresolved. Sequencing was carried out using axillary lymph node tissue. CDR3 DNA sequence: TGCGCCAGCAGCACCCTAAAAGCTTTGGTTAATGAGCAGTTCTTC. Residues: CASSTLKALVNEQFF.